This entry is about one T cell receptor (beta chain). As yet, its antigen is unknown. This sample is part of a study of vaccination and CD4 T cells after COVID-19. Cultured CD4+ T-cell DNA underwent Oncomine TCR Beta short-read sequencing. TCRdb fed the PCR reads into MiXCR, producing one record per CDR3 protein. The table records about 11,000 distinct CDR3 sequences, 44% of them present only once. V shed 6 bases and J shed 8 bases, with 13 bases lying between them. This CDR3 has 12 amino acids. The germline gives CDR1 DFQATT, CDR2 SNEGSKA (reference sequence). Treatment given: 10-day PBMC culture with coronavirus spike peptide pools or control peptides (ViraFEST assay).

The V and J genes are TRBV20-1 and TRBJ1-4, with a possible D match to TRBD1 (6 bases). This TCR came from a human donor who had recovered from COVID-19. Sequencing was carried out using CD4+ T cells from blood, cultured in vitro. This CDR3 reads CSAKVGGEKLFF. CDR3 DNA sequence: TGCAGTGCCAAGGTTGGGGGCGAAAAACTGTTTTTT.